This T cell receptor (beta chain) was retrieved from a study of pediatric ulcerative colitis. General study findings and limits: Blood-derived T cells may be present in rectal pinch biopsies. Total lymphocyte DNA, not sorted subsets, was the template.

Using immunoSEQ multiplex PCR, the repertoire was profiled, and TCRdb retains in-frame clones only, with some absent. The profile shows 30,000 to 40,000 clones, 75% of them singletons. Rectal tissue came from one to two pinch biopsies taken at colonoscopy. Points on this clone: Its antigen is still unknown.

What was sequenced was gut tissue. The clonotype originates from a boy between 10 and 17 years old with severe ulcerative colitis.

CDR3 DNA sequence: TGTGCCAGTAGCCGGGAAAGTCACACTGAAGCTTTCTTT. Protein: CASSRESHTEAFF. The chain couples TRBV19 to TRBJ1-1; D gene uncertain. The CDR3 consists of 13 residues. The germline CDR1 and CDR2 sequences are LNHDA and SQIVND (reference sequence). The ends were cut back, 6 bases at V and 3 bases at J, with 11 bases in the middle.